Following are 28 T cell receptor beta chains from one sample sequenced in a study of Ad26.COV2.S vaccination and SARS-CoV-2 variants. Generated by immunoSEQ multiplex PCR, the TCRdb table keeps only in-frame clones and is missing some. The sample yields about 350,000 clones, 85% to 90% seen once. Treatment defined: some 19 received Ad26.COV2.S at low or high dose, single or two shots; 5 received placebo; per-sample allocation not given. Sampling happened 63 days after the first vaccine or placebo injection. The sample in question was peripheral blood, obtained in a trial of Ad26.COV2.S vaccine versus placebo. All receptors derive from a person aged 18-65 years who received the Ad26.COV2.S COVID-19 vaccine or a placebo.

The chain employs TRBV19 and TRBJ1-2; no firm D call. The V gene lost 5 bases and the J gene lost 7 bases, with 20 bases spanning the gap. This CDR3 spans 15 amino acids. CDR1 LNHDA and CDR2 SQIVND come from the germline V gene (reference sequence). The CDR3 nucleotides are TGTGCCAGTAGTGGCAGCGGGCAGGCTAGACCTGGCTACACCTTC. It specifies CASSGSGQARPGYTF. Filled out from reference TRBV19 and TRBJ1-2, the complete variable domain reads DGGITQSPKYLFRKEGQNVTLSCEQNLNHDAMYWYRQDPGQGLRLIYYSQIVNDFQKGDIAEGYSVSREKKESFPLTVTSAQKNPTAFYLCASSGSGQARPGYTFGSGTRLTVV.

The V and J genes are TRBV5-1 and TRBJ2-1; 13 nucleotides agree with TRBD2. The germline V gene encodes CDR1 SGHRS and CDR2 YFSETQ. This CDR3 contains 20 residues. The trim removed 3 bases at V and 0 bases at J, leaving 12 bases unmatched. The CDR3 DNA reads TGCGCCAGCAGCTCCACTAGCGGGAGGGTAATCAAGAGCTCCTACAATGAGCAGTTCTTC. Protein: CASSSTSGRVIKSSYNEQFF.

The gene calls are TRBV7-2 and TRBJ2-5; D possibly corresponds to TRBD2 (7 bases). Trimming cost V 2 bases and J 5 bases, with 12 bases left between them. Germline values: CDR1 SGHTA, CDR2 FQGNSA. The CDR3 totals 14 residues. As DNA, the CDR3 is TGTGCCAGCAGCTTAATAGGGGGGGTGGAGACCCAGTACTTC. Its protein is CASSLIGGVETQYF. Supplemented by reference TRBV7-2 and TRBJ2-5, the full variable domain reads GAGVSQSPSNKVTEKGKDVELRCDPISGHTALYWYRQSLGQGLEFLIYFQGNSAPDKSGLPSDRFSAERTGGSVSTLTIQRTQQEDSAVYLCASSLIGGVETQYFGPGTRLLVL.

The chain recombines TRBV7-8 with TRBJ1-1; no firm D call. V shed 4 bases and J shed 3 bases, with 15 bases lying between them. Looked up from germline, CDR1 is SGHVS and CDR2 is FQNEAQ. This CDR3 is 15 amino acids long. The DNA for the CDR3 is TGTGCCAGCAGCTGGAGCACAGACGGGGACACTGAAGCTTTCTTT. Translated, it gives CASSWSTDGDTEAFF.

This rearrangement joins TRBV4-3 to TRBJ2-2; D possibly corresponds to TRBD1 (5 bases). With 0 bases removed from V and 2 bases from J, the gap between germline ends came to 13 bases. Germline lookup yields CDR1 LGHNA and CDR2 YSLEER. The CDR3 contains 17 residues. The DNA of the CDR3 is TGCGCCAGCAGCCAAGATCCAGGGTTGGGCAACACCGGGGAGCTGTTTTTT. Residues: CASSQDPGLGNTGELFF.

CDR3 in DNA: TGTGCCAGCAGCGGGCTGGGACGCCTGAACACTGAAGCTTTCTTT. Its translation: CASSGLGRLNTEAFF. V and J are TRBV5-4 and TRBJ1-1, with D maybe TRBD1 (5 bases). Germline loops: CDR1 SGHNT, CDR2 YYREEE (reference sequence). The CDR3 spans 15 residues. Trimming left V 4 bases short and J 0 bases short, with 13 bases between. Supplemented by reference TRBV5-4 and TRBJ1-1, the full variable domain reads ETGVTQSPTHLIKTRGQQVTLRCSSQSGHNTVSWYQQALGQGPQFIFQYYREEENGRGNFPPRFSGLQFPNYSSELNVNALELDDSALYLCASSGLGRLNTEAFFGQGTRLTVV.

The rearrangement links TRBV4-1 to TRBJ1-1; D remains unclear. Trimming stripped 2 bases from V and 5 bases from J, with 15 bases between. The CDR3 contains 15 residues. Germline V lookup: CDR1 MGHRA, CDR2 YSYEKL. DNA for the CDR3: TGCGCCAGCAGCCAATTTTGGGGAGGAAGGACTGAAGCTTTCTTT. It encodes CASSQFWGGRTEAFF.

V gene TRBV7-6 combines with J gene TRBJ1-5, with TRBD1 as a possible D gene (5 bases). CDR3 length: 15 residues. The germline V and J ends were trimmed by 1 base and 4 bases, with 11 bases remaining between them. Germline CDR1 and CDR2: SGHVS and FNYEAQ. The CDR3 loop reads CASSLGGGANQPQHF. In DNA, the CDR3 is TGTGCCAGCAGCTTAGGGGGGGGTGCGAATCAGCCCCAGCATTTT. The whole variable domain, remainder taken from reference TRBV7-6 and TRBJ1-5, is GAGVSQSPRYKVTKRGQDVALRCDPISGHVSLYWYRQALGQGPEFLTYFNYEAQQDKSGLPNDRFSAERPEGSISTLTIQRTEQRDSAMYRCASSLGGGANQPQHFGDGTRLSIL.

The V call is TRBV24-1, the J call TRBJ1-4; D perhaps matches TRBD1 (5 bases). V was clipped by 9 bases and J by 8 bases, with 24 bases between them. Germline V lookup: CDR1 KGHDR, CDR2 SFDVKD. The CDR3 runs 16 residues. The CDR3 DNA sequence: TGTGCCACCGGATACCGGGACTCCCGAGGAGCCGAAAAACTGTTTTTT. It encodes CATGYRDSRGAEKLFF.

V is TRBV9 and J is TRBJ1-4; D remains unclear. There are 13 residues in the CDR3. V shed 1 base and J shed 7 bases, with 8 bases lying between them. Germline V CDR1 and CDR2: SGDLS, YYNGEE. CDR3 amino acids: CASSVIEGEKLFF. In DNA, the CDR3 is TGTGCCAGCAGCGTAATTGAGGGTGAAAAACTGTTTTTT.

This clone was recorded only once. The chain has TRBV19 and TRBJ2-1; possibly TRBD1 for D (6 bases). This CDR3 contains 15 residues. In germline, CDR1 is LNHDA, CDR2 SQIVND (reference sequence). V dropped 2 bases and J dropped 4 bases, with 12 bases sitting between them. The CDR3 nucleotides are TGTGCCAGTAGTATAATCAGCACAGGGTACAATGAGCAGTTCTTC. Translating gives CASSIISTGYNEQFF.

This rearrangement joins TRBV5-1 to TRBJ2-2; 12 bases fit TRBD1. CDR1 and CDR2 (germline): SGHRS, YFSETQ. The CDR3 runs to 16 residues. V shed 4 bases, J shed 4 bases, and the junction held 5 bases outside the gene matches. The CDR3 loop reads CASSRPGQGATGELFF. CDR3 DNA: TGCGCCAGCAGCAGACCGGGACAGGGGGCCACCGGGGAGCTGTTTTTT.

The chain joins TRBV11-3 to TRBJ2-3, with D perhaps matching TRBD2 (5 bases). V was cut by 1 base and J by 0 bases, with 11 bases left in between. The length of the CDR3 is 16 residues. In germline, CDR1 is SGHNT, CDR2 YENEEA. CDR3 protein: CASSLATGTSTDTQYF. CDR3 DNA sequence: TGTGCCAGCAGCTTAGCAACGGGAACTAGCACAGATACGCAGTATTTT. The variable domain in full, completed from reference TRBV11-3 and TRBJ2-3, reads EAGVVQSPRYKIIEKKQPVAFWCNPISGHNTLYWYLQNLGQGPELLIRYENEEAVDDSQLPKDRFSAERLKGVDSTLKIQPAELGDSAVYLCASSLATGTSTDTQYFGPGTRLTVL.

The chain couples TRBV4-1 to TRBJ2-7; D is undetermined. The CDR3 has 16 residues. Germline V gene sequence: CDR1 MGHRA, CDR2 YSYEKL. Trimming removed 2 bases from V and 1 base from J, with 15 bases in between. CDR3: CASSQTIEIFSYEQYF. CDR3 nucleotides: TGCGCCAGCAGCCAAACGATCGAAATATTTTCCTACGAGCAGTACTTC.

CDR3 bases: TGTGCCAGCAGCTTGCTTACCGGGACAGGGCGCAACGAGCAGTACTTC. The encoded protein is CASSLLTGTGRNEQYF. V gene TRBV7-8 combines with J gene TRBJ2-7, with 9 bases lining up with TRBD1. The CDR3 is 16 amino acids. Per germline, CDR1 SGHVS and CDR2 FQNEAQ. V lost 3 bases, J lost 5 bases, and 11 bases stayed unmatched.

The V gene is TRBV27, the J gene TRBJ1-1; D is perhaps TRBD1 (5 bases). The CDR3 consists of 15 residues. V lost 3 bases to trimming and J lost 5 bases, with 16 bases between them. The germline gives CDR1 MNHEY, CDR2 SMNVEV (reference sequence). The CDR3 spells CASSLTRERETEAFF. The DNA of the CDR3 is TGTGCCAGCAGTTTGACCAGGGAGAGAGAGACTGAAGCTTTCTTT.

The CDR3 region is CATSDLTETQYF. The CDR3 DNA reads TGTGCCACCAGTGATTTGACGGAGACCCAGTACTTC. The chain couples TRBV24-1 to TRBJ2-5; D call uncertain. The CDR3 consists of 12 residues. The V gene lost 0 bases and the J gene lost 5 bases, with 3 bases spanning the gap. CDR1 is KGHDR and CDR2 is SFDVKD in the germline V gene.

The rearrangement links TRBV27 to TRBJ2-1, with D possibly TRBD2 on 5 matching bases. The CDR3 covers 11 residues. The germline V gene encodes CDR1 MNHEY and CDR2 SMNVEV (reference sequence). V lost 3 bases, J lost 9 bases, and 6 bases lay in between. The CDR3 DNA reads as TGTGCCAGCAGTTTCGGAGGTGAGCAGTTCTTC. Amino acids: CASSFGGEQFF.

CDR3 amino acids: CASSFGGRASTYNEQFF. CDR3 DNA: TGTGCCAGCAGCTTTGGGGGGAGGGCCTCTACCTACAATGAGCAGTTCTTC. The V call is TRBV5-4, the J call TRBJ2-1; TRBD2 matches at 7 bases. The CDR3 sequence is 17 residues long. Per the germline V gene, CDR1 is SGHNT and CDR2 is YYREEE (reference sequence). V gave up 2 bases and J gave up 2 bases; unmatched junction bases: 10.

This clone was picked up a small number of times. The genes are TRBV5-8 and TRBJ2-7; D ambiguous. CDR1 and CDR2 from the germline V gene are SGHTS and YDEGEE. The CDR3 totals 13 residues. The V end lost 4 bases, the J end lost 1 base, and 9 bases lay between the germline ends. The CDR3 spells CASSADLSYEQYF. CDR3 DNA: TGTGCCAGCAGCGCTGACCTATCCTACGAGCAGTACTTC.

The chain carries TRBV24-1 and TRBJ1-5, with D unresolved. V was shortened by 3 bases and J by 0 bases, with 5 bases between the two germline ends. The CDR3 runs to 14 residues. The V gene's germline CDR1 is KGHDR and CDR2 SFDVKD. CDR3 loop: CATSDRYSNQPQHF. The DNA for the CDR3 is TGTGCCACCAGTGATAGATATAGCAATCAGCCCCAGCATTTT.

There are a few counts of this clone. The chain recombines TRBV7-9 with TRBJ2-5, with D perhaps matching TRBD1 (6 bases). This CDR3 region has 15 residues. Trimming took 5 bases from V and 3 from J, leaving 16 bases between them. Germline assignment: CDR1 SEHNR and CDR2 FQNEAQ (reference sequence). The CDR3 here is CASSREGVTEETQYF. CDR3 coding DNA: TGTGCCAGCAGCCGAGAGGGGGTCACAGAAGAGACCCAGTACTTC.

DNA of the CDR3: TGCGCCAGCAGCTGGGGACATGCGAACACTGAAGCTTTCTTT. Amino acids: CASSWGHANTEAFF. The genes are TRBV5-1 and TRBJ1-1; the D gene is possibly TRBD1 (6 bases). V was shortened by 3 bases and J by 1 base, with 10 bases between the two germline ends. The CDR3 is 14 residues long. Germline-derived CDR1 and CDR2 are SGHRS and YFSETQ. Full variable domain (remainder filled in from reference TRBV5-1 and TRBJ1-1): KAGVTQTPRYLIKTRGQQVTLSCSPISGHRSVSWYQQTPGQGLQFLFEYFSETQRNKGNFPGRFSGRQFSNSRSEMNVSTLELGDSALYLCASSWGHANTEAFFGQGTRLTVV.

J is TRBJ2-6 and V is TRBV2; D remains unclear. The V gene lost 8 bases and the J gene lost 3 bases, with 14 bases spanning the gap. The CDR3 consists of 15 residues. Per the germline V gene, CDR1 is SNHLY and CDR2 is FYNNEI. CDR3 sequence reads: CASRLSMSGANVLTF. In DNA form, the CDR3 reads TGTGCCAGCCGACTTTCCATGAGTGGGGCCAACGTCCTGACTTTC.

CDR3 region: CASSQDSARGNEKLFF. DNA for the CDR3: TGCGCCAGCAGCCAAGATTCGGCCAGGGGAAATGAAAAACTGTTTTTT. The rearrangement uses TRBV4-3 and TRBJ1-4; D is possibly TRBD1 (6 bases). CDR1 and CDR2 from the germline V gene are LGHNA and YSLEER. The CDR3 has 16 residues. The ends were cut back, 0 bases at V and 5 bases at J, with 13 bases in the middle.

The rearrangement links TRBV4-1 to TRBJ2-7; D may correspond to TRBD1 or TRBD2 (5 bases each). The CDR3 consists of 18 residues. V lost 0 bases and J 2 bases, leaving 20 bases between the germline ends. Germline assignment: CDR1 MGHRA and CDR2 YSYEKL. The CDR3 nucleotides are TGCGCCAGCAGCCAAGATCTTTCAACGGGACGGCGACCCTACGAGCAGTACTTC. Encoded protein: CASSQDLSTGRRPYEQYF.

The chain recombines TRBV15 with TRBJ2-1, with D possibly TRBD1 on 6 matching bases. This CDR3 region has 14 residues. V lost 3 bases and J 4 bases, leaving 10 bases between the germline ends. CDR1 LNHNV and CDR2 YYDKDF come from the germline V gene (reference sequence). CDR3 DNA sequence: TGTGCCACCAGCAGTATAGACAGGTACAATGAGCAGTTCTTC. Translating gives CATSSIDRYNEQFF.

V and J are TRBV2 and TRBJ1-3, with 7 bases fitting TRBD1. Germline CDR1 reads SNHLY; CDR2 reads FYNNEI. Trimming at V came to 5 bases and at J to 8 bases, leaving 6 bases not matched to a gene. This CDR3 comprises 13 residues. The CDR3 protein is CASSLDRDDTIYF. The CDR3 region has the DNA TGTGCCAGCAGTCTCGACAGGGACGACACCATATATTTT.